Below are 24 T cell receptor beta chains sequenced from a single sample in a study of OX40 agonist ivuxolimab in advanced cancers. The repertoire was sequenced with immunoSEQ multiplex PCR; TCRdb's copy has only in-frame clones and lacks some. The profile shows tens of thousands of clones, less than 90% of them singletons. The material sequenced was CD4+ or CD8+ T cells sorted from blood, taken in a trial of the OX40 agonist ivuxolimab. The receptors were gathered from an adult with an advanced solid tumor such as melanoma, head and neck, liver or kidney cancer.

This chain connects TRBV4-1 to TRBJ2-7; D may be TRBD1 (5 bases). The V gene's germline CDR1 is MGHRA and CDR2 YSYEKL. This CDR3 is built from 13 residues. The V gene lost 3 bases and the J gene lost 5 bases, with 11 bases spanning the gap. CDR3 in amino acids: CASSQVTADEQYF. The DNA for the CDR3 is TGCGCCAGCAGCCAGGTGACAGCCGACGAGCAGTACTTC.

Here the CDR3 reads CASSDEQGGLNGYTF. The CDR3 DNA follows: TGTGCCAGCAGTGACGAACAGGGGGGCCTTAACGGCTACACCTTC. The rearrangement links TRBV6-1 to TRBJ1-2, with 8 bases that match TRBD1. The CDR3 length is 15 residues. Looked up from germline, CDR1 is MNHNS and CDR2 is SASEGT. J was trimmed by 8 bases and V by 3 bases; bases with no gene match: 11.

The chain has TRBV4-3 and TRBJ2-5; the D gene is possibly TRBD1 (6 bases). Between the trimmed V and J ends, which lost 0 bases and 3 bases, there was a span of 17 bases. CDR3 length: 17 amino acids. The germline CDR1 and CDR2 sequences are LGHNA and YSLEER. The CDR3 loop reads CASSQDRQAGPKETQYF. In nucleotides, the CDR3 is TGCGCCAGCAGCCAAGATCGACAGGCTGGACCCAAAGAGACCCAGTACTTC.

CDR3 DNA sequence: TGTGCCAGCAGTAGAACAGGGGGCGGTTACAATGAGCAGTTCTTC. Amino acids: CASSRTGGGYNEQFF. This chain uses TRBV28 with TRBJ2-1; 9 nucleotides match TRBD1. CDR1 is MDHEN, CDR2 SYDVKM, per germline. The V gene end was trimmed by 5 bases and the J gene end by 4 bases; junction bases not matched to a gene: 6. The CDR3 loop spans 15 amino acids.

The genes are TRBV9 and TRBJ2-1, with 8 bases identical to TRBD2. Germline V lookup: CDR1 SGDLS, CDR2 YYNGEE. The CDR3 is 13 amino acids. The junction had 4 bases not matched to a gene; V was cut back by 4 bases and J by 7 bases. CDR3 region: CASSLGLVNEQFF. The CDR3 DNA follows: TGTGCCAGCAGCCTGGGACTAGTGAATGAGCAGTTCTTC.

The V and J genes are TRBV15 and TRBJ1-1, with 7 bases that match TRBD1. The CDR3 totals 12 residues. V gave up 5 bases and J gave up 12 bases; unmatched junction bases: 9. CDR1 and CDR2 (germline): LNHNV, YYDKDF (reference sequence). The CDR3 sequence is CATSAGQPGTFF. DNA for the CDR3: TGTGCCACCAGCGCGGGACAGCCAGGTACTTTCTTT.

V gene TRBV6-1 combines with J gene TRBJ1-5; maybe TRBD1 (5 bases). The CDR3 loop spans 12 amino acids. The germline V gene has CDR1 MNHNS and CDR2 SASEGT. The V end lost 6 bases, the J end lost 7 bases, and 10 bases lay between the germline ends. CDR3 nucleotides: TGTGCCAGCAGCGAAAACAGGCAGCCCCAGCATTTT. Translation: CASSENRQPQHF.

The rearrangement uses TRBV14 and TRBJ2-7; D possibly uses TRBD1 or TRBD2 (5 bases each). The CDR3 runs to 12 residues. V was shortened by 5 bases and J by 6 bases, with 11 bases between the two germline ends. The germline gives CDR1 SGHDN, CDR2 FVKESK. In DNA, the CDR3 is TGTGCCAGCAGCTATGGGGGTATCGAGCAGTACTTC. Translation: CASSYGGIEQYF.

The V and J genes are TRBV7-9 and TRBJ1-1; TRBD1 is a possible D gene (5 bases). Per the germline V gene, CDR1 is SEHNR and CDR2 is FQNEAQ (reference sequence). CDR3 length: 14 amino acids. V was shortened by 5 bases and J by 1 base, with 11 bases between the two germline ends. The DNA of the CDR3 is TGTGCCAGCAGCCTCCTTGGGGCGAACACTGAAGCTTTCTTT. This translates into CASSLLGANTEAFF. The full variable domain, completed using reference TRBV7-9 and TRBJ1-1, is DTGVSQNPRHKITKRGQNVTFRCDPISEHNRLYWYRQTLGQGPEFLTYFQNEAQLEKSRLLSDRFSAERPKGSFSTLEIQRTEQGDSAMYLCASSLLGANTEAFFGQGTRLTVV.

The chain joins TRBV7-8 to TRBJ2-3; 7 bases are a match to TRBD2. Germline trimming cut 5 bases from V and 0 bases from J; bases unmatched to any gene: 8. The CDR3 is 16 amino acids. The germline CDR1 and CDR2 sequences are SGHVS and FQNEAQ. The CDR3 sequence is CASSPRLRGSTDTQYF. CDR3 coding DNA: TGTGCCAGCAGCCCCCGGCTGCGGGGGAGCACAGATACGCAGTATTTT.

The chain uses TRBV28 and TRBJ2-1, with a weak D call TRBD1 (8 bases). Germline V gene lookup returns CDR1 MDHEN and CDR2 SYDVKM. The V and J ends lost 5 bases and 7 bases respectively, with 21 bases between them. This CDR3 spans 16 amino acids. The CDR3 spells CASSPVGQGLWNEQFF. CDR3 sequence (DNA): TGTGCCAGCAGTCCGGTTGGACAGGGACTATGGAATGAGCAGTTCTTC.

The chain is built from TRBV5-4 and TRBJ2-7, with 8 bases fitting TRBD2. V shed 2 bases and J 2 bases; nucleotides not matched to a gene: 3. The CDR3 length is 14 residues. Germline V CDR1 and CDR2: SGHNT, YYREEE (reference sequence). The CDR3 DNA is TGTGCCAGCAGCTTAAGGACTAGCACCTACGAGCAGTACTTC. Its translation: CASSLRTSTYEQYF.

The V call is TRBV5-1, the J call TRBJ2-3, with D perhaps TRBD2 (5 bases). The CDR3 length is 14 residues. In germline, CDR1 is SGHRS, CDR2 YFSETQ. V was shortened by 7 bases and J by 2 bases, with 14 bases between the two germline ends. The CDR3 region has the DNA TGCGCCAGCTCGGAACTAGTACTCACAGATACGCAGTATTTT. Translation gives CASSELVLTDTQYF.

The V gene is TRBV7-8, the J gene TRBJ2-1, with D possibly being TRBD1 (6 bases). Trimming took 3 bases from V and 0 from J, leaving 12 bases between them. Germline V gene sequence: CDR1 SGHVS, CDR2 FQNEAQ. This CDR3 has 16 amino acids. The CDR3 DNA sequence: TGTGCCAGCAGCTTCGCGGCAGGGGACTCCTACAATGAGCAGTTCTTC. This sequence encodes CASSFAAGDSYNEQFF.

J is TRBJ1-2 and V is TRBV29-1; TRBD1 is a possible D gene (6 bases). The germline V and J ends were trimmed by 2 bases and 6 bases, with 10 bases remaining between them. CDR1 SQVTM and CDR2 ANQGSEA come from the germline V gene. The CDR3 runs 12 residues. The DNA of the CDR3 is TGCAGCGTTGAATACAGGGAGGATGGCTACACCTTC. Residues: CSVEYREDGYTF.

The chain employs TRBV11-2 and TRBJ2-1; D uncertain. Trimming pared 5 bases from V and 2 bases from J, leaving 10 bases between. Germline V gene lookup returns CDR1 SGHAT and CDR2 FQNNGV. The CDR3 is 14 residues long. The CDR3 protein is CASSAGRPYNEQFF. CDR3 DNA sequence: TGTGCCAGCAGCGCCGGACGGCCCTACAATGAGCAGTTCTTC.

To note about this clone: A far larger clone is just one base off, so this is likely a read error. The chain employs TRBV7-9 and TRBJ1-1; D gene unclear. Trimming took 1 base from V and 6 from J, leaving 3 bases between them. Germline assignment: CDR1 SEHNR and CDR2 FQNEAQ (reference sequence). CDR3 length equals 11 residues. The CDR3 nucleotides are TGTGCCAGCAGCTTAGACCCTGAAGCTTTCTTT. This sequence encodes CASSLDPEAFF.

V usage is TRBV19 and J usage is TRBJ1-6; 8 bases are shared with TRBD1. The CDR3 totals 17 residues. Looked up from germline, CDR1 is LNHDA and CDR2 is SQIVND (reference sequence). Trimming cost V 5 bases and J 2 bases; bases outside gene matches: 8. CDR3 nucleotides: TGTGCCAGTAGTGAACGACAGGGGAACACCTATAATTCACCCCTCCACTTT. Its translation: CASSERQGNTYNSPLHF.

The rearrangement joins TRBV6-6 to TRBJ2-2; 7 positions match TRBD1. The V gene end was trimmed by 5 bases and the J gene end by 5 bases; junction bases not matched to a gene: 8. Germline V gene data show CDR1 as MNHNY and CDR2 as SVGAGI (reference sequence). The CDR3 has 15 residues. In DNA, the CDR3 is TGTGCCAGCAGTACCGGGACAGATTTAACCGGGGAGCTGTTTTTT. It specifies CASSTGTDLTGELFF.

This clone is medium-sized (0.01 to 0.1%) within its sample. The CDR3 nucleotides read TGTGCCAGCAGCCCAGCCGGGACAGGGGTTTCACCCCTCCACTTT. This encodes CASSPAGTGVSPLHF. The chain employs TRBV9 and TRBJ1-6; 10 nucleotides align to TRBD1. After removal of 4 bases from V and 9 bases from J, the junction contained 7 bases not matched to a gene. The CDR3 is 15 amino acids. Germline loops: CDR1 SGDLS, CDR2 YYNGEE. The full variable domain, with the rest looked up from reference TRBV9 and TRBJ1-6, is DSGVTQTPKHLITATGQRVTLRCSPRSGDLSVYWYQQSLDQGLQFLIQYYNGEERAKGNILERFSAQQFPDLHSELNLSSLELGDSALYFCASSPAGTGVSPLHFGNGTRLTVT.

This clone was recorded once. This CDR3 reads CASSLNGFGDYGYTF. The CDR3 nucleotides are TGTGCCAGCAGCCTTAATGGGTTCGGAGACTATGGCTACACCTTC. J is TRBJ1-2 and V is TRBV16; no reliable D call. CDR1 and CDR2 (germline): KGHSY, FQNENV. This CDR3 has 15 amino acids. Trimming took off 4 bases at V and 3 bases at J, with 15 bases between the two ends.

The gene calls are TRBV28 and TRBJ1-2; 9 nucleotides line up with TRBD1. The CDR3 is 14 amino acids. Trimming removed 6 bases from V and 8 bases from J; junction bases left unmatched: 10. Germline CDR1 and CDR2: MDHEN and SYDVKM. The CDR3 region has the DNA TGTGCCAGCAGACCCTGGGGGACAGGGAACGGCTACACCTTC. Translating gives CASRPWGTGNGYTF.

This clone was seen more than once but under ten times. The J gene is TRBJ2-7, the V gene TRBV28; D perhaps matches TRBD2 (6 bases). CDR3 size: 14 residues. V lost 6 bases and J lost 3, with 15 bases in between. Per the germline V gene, CDR1 is MDHEN and CDR2 is SYDVKM. The CDR3 region has the DNA TGTGCCAGCAGCCACCCGCTAGCGATCTACGAGCAGTACTTC. It is translated as CASSHPLAIYEQYF.

This chain links TRBV29-1 with TRBJ1-2, with D unresolved. V dropped 5 bases and J dropped 7 bases, with 11 bases sitting between them. Germline CDR1 reads SQVTM; CDR2 reads ANQGSEA. This CDR3 is 11 amino acids long. The CDR3, as DNA: TGCAGCGTTATAGGCAGGACTGGCTACACCTTC. Protein product: CSVIGRTGYTF.